These T cell receptor beta chains were read from a single sample in a study of blood T cell repertoires in COVID-19. Clones were read by immunoSEQ multiplex PCR, and TCRdb kept only the in-frame ones, dropping some. The repertoire consists of a few hundred thousand clones, with approximately 87% occurring once and the leading ten covering roughly 6.3%. The material sequenced was peripheral blood. The receptors derive from a man in his fifties or sixties with acute or convalescent COVID-19. Both conserved end residues are part of each CDR3. Each record gives: CDR3 protein, CDR3 DNA, J gene, V gene, clone size, D gene. A D gene is named only where the DNA matches it firmly. The size field is filled for only some rows; it gives once, few, many or a size class.

CASSPDGDYGYTF	TGTGCCAGCAGCCCCGACGGGGACTATGGCTACACCTTC	TRBJ1-2	TRBV6-4	-	-
CASSQESGMVSGKNTGELFF	TGCGCCAGCAGCCAAGAGTCGGGGATGGTTAGCGGGAAGAACACCGGGGAGCTGTTTTTT	TRBJ2-2	TRBV4-3	few	TRBD2
CASSYSRRPGGETQYF	TGTGCCAGCAGTTACTCGAGGCGGCCGGGTGGAGAGACCCAGTACTTC	TRBJ2-5	TRBV6-5	once	-
CASSQARDSQIVAYEQYF	TGCGCCAGCAGCCAAGCCCGGGACTCCCAAATCGTCGCCTACGAGCAGTACTTC	TRBJ2-7	TRBV4-3	-	-
CASSQDLAGGLPDTQYF	TGCGCCAGCAGCCAAGATCTAGCGGGAGGGCTTCCAGATACGCAGTATTTT	TRBJ2-3	TRBV4-1	-	TRBD2
CASSVGGGRAYEQYF	TGTGCCAGCAGCGTAGGAGGAGGGCGGGCCTACGAGCAGTACTTC	TRBJ2-7	TRBV9	few	-
CASSLGQGNEQYF	TGTGCCAGCAGCCTAGGACAGGGTAACGAGCAGTACTTC	TRBJ2-7	TRBV7-8	-	TRBD1
CASSYGPQGPTQYF	TGTGCCAGCAGTTACGGGCCACAGGGGCCTACGCAGTATTTT	TRBJ2-3	TRBV6-2/TRBV6-3	-	TRBD1
CSVGQGVGADTQYF	TGCAGCGTCGGACAGGGGGTCGGTGCAGATACGCAGTATTTT	TRBJ2-3	TRBV29-1	-	TRBD1
CASSQGETSWKANTF	TGCGCCAGCAGCCAAGGGGAGACTTCTTGGAAGGCTAACACCTTC	TRBJ1-2	TRBV4-1	-	-
CASSPGQEGNTIYF	TGTGCCAGCAGCCCCGGACAGGAGGGAAACACCATATATTTT	TRBJ1-3	TRBV28	-	TRBD1
CASSVAGGGNEQFF	TGTGCCAGCAGCGTGGCCGGGGGGGGCAATGAGCAGTTCTTC	TRBJ2-1	TRBV5-6	-	TRBD2
CAWSYGHPGNTIYF	TGTGCCTGGAGTTATGGACACCCTGGAAACACCATATATTTT	TRBJ1-3	TRBV30	-	-
CATSDLANQPQHF	TGTGCCACCAGTGATTTGGCGAATCAGCCCCAGCATTTT	TRBJ1-5	TRBV24-1	-	-
CASSVDHRGQGNTGELFF	TGTGCCAGCAGCGTAGACCATCGGGGACAGGGGAACACCGGGGAGCTGTTTTTT	TRBJ2-2	TRBV9	-	TRBD1
CASSRLRGGDSPLHF	TGTGCCAGTAGCCGACTTCGGGGTGGTGATTCACCCCTCCACTTT	TRBJ1-6	TRBV19	-	-
CASSFLGQDGYTF	TGTGCCAGCAGTTTTTTGGGACAGGATGGCTACACCTTC	TRBJ1-2	TRBV27	-	TRBD1
CASSYLDRGGSPLHF	TGTGCCAGCAGTTACCTAGACAGGGGTGGGTCACCCCTCCACTTT	TRBJ1-6	TRBV6-2/TRBV6-3	-	TRBD1
CAWSAPLLGQYGYTF	TGTGCCTGGAGTGCACCCCTGTTGGGGCAGTATGGCTACACCTTC	TRBJ1-2	TRBV30	few	-
CASNKPGAGSPLHF	TGTGCCAGCAACAAACCAGGGGCAGGTTCACCCCTCCACTTT	TRBJ1-6	TRBV14	-	-
CASSFFEGQGGSGANVLTF	TGTGCCAGCAGCTTCTTCGAGGGTCAGGGGGGATCTGGGGCCAACGTCCTGACTTTC	TRBJ2-6	TRBV7-2	-	-
CASSQERYGRRGKGVTGELFF	TGCGCCAGCAGCCAAGAGAGGTATGGGCGCCGCGGGAAAGGAGTAACCGGGGAGCTGTTTTTT	TRBJ2-2	TRBV4-1	-	-
CASSLDRSNQPQHF	TGTGCCAGCAGTTTGGACAGAAGCAATCAGCCCCAGCATTTT	TRBJ1-5	TRBV6-5	-	-
CASSRVSQYNEQFF	TGTGCCAGCAGCCGCGTAAGTCAATACAATGAGCAGTTCTTC	TRBJ2-1	TRBV14	-	-
CASSLDGRAAGETQYF	TGTGCCAGCAGTTTGGACGGGAGGGCGGCGGGAGAGACCCAGTACTTC	TRBJ2-5	TRBV27	-	TRBD2
CASSQRGADEQFF	TGTGCCAGCAGCCAACGGGGGGCGGATGAGCAGTTCTTC	TRBJ2-1	TRBV3-1/TRBV3-2	-	-
CASSFAGGTYEQYF	TGCGCCAGCAGCTTCGCAGGGGGCACCTACGAGCAGTACTTC	TRBJ2-7	TRBV5-1	-	TRBD1
CASSAGQGDAYRRGYTF	TGTGCCAGCAGTGCTGGACAGGGTGACGCCTATCGTAGGGGCTACACCTTC	TRBJ1-2	TRBV6-1	once	TRBD1
CASSYGQTGNTIYF	TGTGCCAGCAGTTACGGACAGACTGGAAACACCATATATTTT	TRBJ1-3	TRBV6-5	-	-
CASSLAQGLYEQYF	TGTGCCAGCAGCTTAGCACAGGGCCTCTACGAGCAGTACTTC	TRBJ2-7	TRBV11-2	-	-
CASSLRDGGAGETQYF	TGTGCCAGCAGCCTACGCGACGGCGGGGCAGGGGAGACCCAGTACTTC	TRBJ2-5	TRBV11-2	-	-
CASTTQGQSNNEQFF	TGTGCCAGCACCACCCAGGGACAGAGTAACAATGAGCAGTTCTTC	TRBJ2-1	TRBV28	once	TRBD1
CASITDRAAGNQPQHF	TGTGCCAGCATAACGGACAGGGCGGCAGGCAATCAGCCCCAGCATTTT	TRBJ1-5	TRBV2	-	TRBD1
CASSLAGASGRITNTQYF	TGTGCCAGCAGCTTGGCCGGAGCTAGCGGGAGGATCACAAATACGCAGTATTTT	TRBJ2-3	TRBV5-6	-	TRBD2
CSVGQNKRGTEAFF	TGCAGCGTGGGACAAAACAAAAGGGGCACTGAAGCTTTCTTT	TRBJ1-1	TRBV29-1	-	-
CASSSGRQGGIDTQYF	TGTGCCAGCAGCTCCGGTCGGCAGGGAGGGATAGATACGCAGTATTTT	TRBJ2-3	TRBV7-9	-	TRBD2
CSASGASTDTQYF	TGCAGCGCTAGCGGGGCTAGCACAGATACGCAGTATTTT	TRBJ2-3	TRBV29-1	-	TRBD2
CASSDRVTEAFF	TGTGCCAGCAGCGACAGGGTCACTGAAGCTTTCTTT	TRBJ1-1	TRBV7-2	few	TRBD1
CASSKRQDNSPLHF	TGTGCCAGCAGCAAACGACAGGATAATTCACCCCTCCACTTT	TRBJ1-6	TRBV11-1	-	-
CASSPVARVTEAFF	TGTGCCAGCAGCCCCGTCGCCAGGGTCACTGAAGCTTTCTTT	TRBJ1-1	TRBV5-4	few	-
CASSFQGWRGGYTF	TGTGCCAGCAGTTTCCAGGGATGGAGAGGAGGCTACACCTTC	TRBJ1-2	TRBV28	-	-
CASSLLVSRVGTEAFF	TGTGCCAGCAGCTTACTGGTCTCGAGGGTAGGGACTGAAGCTTTCTTT	TRBJ1-1	TRBV7-9	few	-
CATSDGLSSYNEQFF	TGTGCCACCAGTGATGGTCTGAGCTCCTACAATGAGCAGTTCTTC	TRBJ2-1	TRBV24-1	-	-
CASSLAMRGSYNEQFF	TGTGCCAGCAGCTTAGCGATGCGCGGCTCCTACAATGAGCAGTTCTTC	TRBJ2-1	TRBV7-2	few	-
CASSLEGRERNEQYF	TGTGCCAGCAGCTTAGAAGGGCGGGAGCGGAACGAGCAGTACTTC	TRBJ2-7	TRBV11-3	-	TRBD2
CASSSREIEQYF	TGTGCCAGCAGCTCCCGAGAGATCGAGCAGTACTTC	TRBJ2-7	TRBV7-9	-	-
CASTRPSVRGHQPQHF	TGTGCCAGCACTAGACCGTCGGTCAGGGGGCATCAGCCCCAGCATTTT	TRBJ1-5	TRBV28	-	TRBD1
CSFELDSGYGYTF	TGCAGCTTTGAATTGGACAGTGGTTATGGCTACACCTTC	TRBJ1-2	TRBV29-1	-	-
CASRTVGATNLENIQYF	TGTGCCAGCAGGACGGTGGGGGCAACGAATCTGGAAAACATTCAGTACTTC	TRBJ2-4	TRBV28	-	-